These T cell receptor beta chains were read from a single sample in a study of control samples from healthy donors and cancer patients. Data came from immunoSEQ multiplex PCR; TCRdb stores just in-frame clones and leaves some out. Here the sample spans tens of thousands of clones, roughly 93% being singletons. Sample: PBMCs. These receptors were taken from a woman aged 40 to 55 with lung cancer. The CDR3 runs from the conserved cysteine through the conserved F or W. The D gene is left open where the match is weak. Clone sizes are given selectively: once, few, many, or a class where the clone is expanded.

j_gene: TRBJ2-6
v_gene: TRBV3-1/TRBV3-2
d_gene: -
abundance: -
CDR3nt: TGTGCCAGCAGCCAAGTGTCCTCTGGGGCCAACGTCCTGACTTTC
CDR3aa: CASSQVSSGANVLTF

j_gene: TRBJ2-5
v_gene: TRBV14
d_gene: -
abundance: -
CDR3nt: TGTGCCAGCAGCCAAGCTAAGAGGGGGAAGGGGAAGCAAGAGACCCAGTACTTC
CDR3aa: CASSQAKRGKGKQETQYF

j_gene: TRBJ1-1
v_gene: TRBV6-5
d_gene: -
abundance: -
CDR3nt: TGTGCCAGCAGTTACGGTGATGCGTATAACACTGAAGCTTTCTTT
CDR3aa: CASSYGDAYNTEAFF

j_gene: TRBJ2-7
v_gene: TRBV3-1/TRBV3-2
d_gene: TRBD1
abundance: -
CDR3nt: TGTGCCAGCAGCCCGAGGGACAGGGCAAGCTCCTACGAGCAGTACTTC
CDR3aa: CASSPRDRASSYEQYF

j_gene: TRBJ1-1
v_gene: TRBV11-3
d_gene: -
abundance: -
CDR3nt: TGTGCCAGCAGCTTAGATCCCCCCCCGTACACTGAAGCTTTCTTT
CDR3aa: CASSLDPPPYTEAFF

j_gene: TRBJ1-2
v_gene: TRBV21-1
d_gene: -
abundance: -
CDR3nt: TGTGCCAGCAGCGCGAACTCCCGGGACAGGGGGCCTAGTGGCTACACCTTC
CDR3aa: CASSANSRDRGPSGYTF

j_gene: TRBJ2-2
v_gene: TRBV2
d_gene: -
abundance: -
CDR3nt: TGTGCGAGGAGGAGAGATGCGAACACCGGGGAGCTGTTTTTT
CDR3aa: CARRRDANTGELFF

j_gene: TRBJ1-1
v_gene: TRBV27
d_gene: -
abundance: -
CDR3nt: TGTGCCACTCGGTTGGGCACTGAAGCTTTCTTT
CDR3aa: CATRLGTEAFF

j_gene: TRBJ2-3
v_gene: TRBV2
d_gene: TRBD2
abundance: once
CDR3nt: TGTGCCAGCAGTGGTCTAGCGGGGGGCGCAGATACGCAGTATTTT
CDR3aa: CASSGLAGGADTQYF

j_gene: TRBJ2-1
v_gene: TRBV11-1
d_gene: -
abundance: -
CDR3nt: TGTGCCAGCAGCCCAAAAAGACTATCCTACAATGAGCAGTTCTTC
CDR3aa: CASSPKRLSYNEQFF

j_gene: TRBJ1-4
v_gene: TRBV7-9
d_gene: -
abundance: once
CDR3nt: TGTGCCAGCCAACCCCGGGGGGGCGCAGGGCCGAATGAAAAACTGTTTTTT
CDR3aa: CASQPRGGAGPNEKLFF

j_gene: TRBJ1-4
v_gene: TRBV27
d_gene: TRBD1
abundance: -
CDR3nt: TGTGCCAGCAGACCCTGGACAGGGGAGGATGAAAAACTGTTTTTT
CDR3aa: CASRPWTGEDEKLFF

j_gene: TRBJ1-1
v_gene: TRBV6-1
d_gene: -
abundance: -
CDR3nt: TGTGCCAGCAGTGAAATCCCTGGCGGGGCTTTCTTT
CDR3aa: CASSEIPGGAFF

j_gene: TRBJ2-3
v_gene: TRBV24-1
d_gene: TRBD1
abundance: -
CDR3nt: TGTGCCACCAGTGATTTGTCCCTCTCCACAGGGGGCTTAAGCACAGATACGCAGTATTTT
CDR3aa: CATSDLSLSTGGLSTDTQYF

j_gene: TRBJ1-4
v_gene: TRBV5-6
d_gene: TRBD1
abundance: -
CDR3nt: TGTGCCAGCAGCTTACCGGGACAGGGGGCAACTAATGAAAAACTGTTTTTT
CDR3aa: CASSLPGQGATNEKLFF

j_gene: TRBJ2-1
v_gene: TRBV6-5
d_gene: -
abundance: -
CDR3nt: TGTGCCAACAGACGACAGGAAGGCACCTACAATGAGCAGTTCTTC
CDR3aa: CANRRQEGTYNEQFF

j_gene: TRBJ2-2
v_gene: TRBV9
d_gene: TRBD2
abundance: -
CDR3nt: TGTGCCAGCAGCGTGGGACTAGCGGGGACCGGGGAGCTGTTTTTT
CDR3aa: CASSVGLAGTGELFF

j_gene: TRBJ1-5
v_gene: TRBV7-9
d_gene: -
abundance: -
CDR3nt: TGTGCCAGCAGCTTAGAGTATCCAGGGTTCAATCAGCCCCAGCATTTT
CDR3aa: CASSLEYPGFNQPQHF

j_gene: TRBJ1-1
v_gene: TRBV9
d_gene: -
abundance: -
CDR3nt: TGTGCCAGCAGTTTAAATCGCCAGGGGACCAGTGAAGCTTTCTTT
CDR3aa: CASSLNRQGTSEAFF

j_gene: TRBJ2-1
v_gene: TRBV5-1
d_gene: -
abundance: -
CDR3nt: TGCGCCAGCAGCTTGGTAGAGGCCGCCTACAATGAGCAGTTCTTC
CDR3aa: CASSLVEAAYNEQFF

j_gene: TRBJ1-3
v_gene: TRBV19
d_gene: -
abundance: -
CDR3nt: TGTGCCAGTAGTATCCGACAGACACTTGGAAACACCATATATTTT
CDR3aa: CASSIRQTLGNTIYF

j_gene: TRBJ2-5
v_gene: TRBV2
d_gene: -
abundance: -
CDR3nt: TGTGCTTCACAGGGTCGAGAGACCCAGTACTTC
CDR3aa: CASQGRETQYF

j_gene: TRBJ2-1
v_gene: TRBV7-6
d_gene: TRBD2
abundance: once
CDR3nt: TGTGCCAGCAGCCCGACTAGCGGGGGGGCCAATGAGCAGTTCTTC
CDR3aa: CASSPTSGGANEQFF

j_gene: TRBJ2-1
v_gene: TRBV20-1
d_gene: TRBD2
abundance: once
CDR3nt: TGCAGTGCTCGTGGACACGGGGGGTTAAATGAGCAGTTCTTC
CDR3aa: CSARGHGGLNEQFF

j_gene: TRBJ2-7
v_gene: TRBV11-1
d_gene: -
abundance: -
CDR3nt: TGTGCCAGCAGCTTACCAGGGGGGGTCTACGAGCAGTACTTC
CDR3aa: CASSLPGGVYEQYF

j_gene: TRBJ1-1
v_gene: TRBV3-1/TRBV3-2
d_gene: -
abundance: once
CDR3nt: TGTGCCAGCAGCCAGTGGGGGGCAGGCATGAACACTGAAGCTTTCTTT
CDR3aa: CASSQWGAGMNTEAFF

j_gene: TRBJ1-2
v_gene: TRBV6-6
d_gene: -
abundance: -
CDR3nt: TGTGCCAGTCACATCCAGGGGAGCTATGGCTACACCTTC
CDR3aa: CASHIQGSYGYTF

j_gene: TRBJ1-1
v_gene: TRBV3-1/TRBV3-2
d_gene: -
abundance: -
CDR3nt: TGTGCCAGCAGCTACAGCCAAGGGACAACCGAAGCTTTCTTT
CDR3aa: CASSYSQGTTEAFF

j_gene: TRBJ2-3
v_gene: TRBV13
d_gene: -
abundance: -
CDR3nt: TGTGCCAGCAGCAGGAGCACAGATACGCAGTATTTT
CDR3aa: CASSRSTDTQYF

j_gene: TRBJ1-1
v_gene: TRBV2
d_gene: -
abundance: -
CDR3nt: TGTGCCAGCAGTGATCTCAGGGCAGGGGACGCTTTCTTT
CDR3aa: CASSDLRAGDAFF

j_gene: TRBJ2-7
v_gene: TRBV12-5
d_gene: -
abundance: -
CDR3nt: TGTGCTAGTGGTTTGCCGGAATACGAGCAGTACTTC
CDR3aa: CASGLPEYEQYF

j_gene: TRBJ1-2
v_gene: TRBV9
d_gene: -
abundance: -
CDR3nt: TGTGCCAGCAGCGTAGGAGGCACTGCTAACTATGGCTACACCTTC
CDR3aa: CASSVGGTANYGYTF

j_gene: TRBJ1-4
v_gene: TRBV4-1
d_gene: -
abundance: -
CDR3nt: TGCGCCAGCAGCCAAGTTCAGGGCTTTACTAATGAAAAACTGTTTTTT
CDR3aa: CASSQVQGFTNEKLFF

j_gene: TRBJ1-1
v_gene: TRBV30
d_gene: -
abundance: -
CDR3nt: TGTGCCTGGACCCAGGGGACTGAAGCTTTCTTT
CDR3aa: CAWTQGTEAFF

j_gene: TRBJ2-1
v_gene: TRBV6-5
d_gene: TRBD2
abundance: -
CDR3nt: TGTGCCAGCAGAACCCTAGCGGGGGCCTACAATGAGCAGTTCTTC
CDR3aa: CASRTLAGAYNEQFF

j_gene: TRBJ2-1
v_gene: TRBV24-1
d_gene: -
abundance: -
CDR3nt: TGTGCCACCAGTGATTCGCCCTTGTTGAATGAGCAGTTCTTC
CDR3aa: CATSDSPLLNEQFF

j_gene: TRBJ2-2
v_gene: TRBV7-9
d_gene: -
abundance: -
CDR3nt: TGTGCCAGCAGCCCTTCGATCACCGGGGAGCTGTTTTTT
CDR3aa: CASSPSITGELFF

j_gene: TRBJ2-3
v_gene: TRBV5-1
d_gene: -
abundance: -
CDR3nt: TGCGCCAGCAGCTTGTTTGGGGGAACTAGCACAGATACGCAGTATTTT
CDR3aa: CASSLFGGTSTDTQYF

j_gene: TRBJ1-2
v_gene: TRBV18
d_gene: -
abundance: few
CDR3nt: TGTGCCAGCTCACCACAAGGGGAGGATGGCTACACCTTC
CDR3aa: CASSPQGEDGYTF

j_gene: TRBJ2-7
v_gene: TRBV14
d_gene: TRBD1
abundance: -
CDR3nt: TGTGCCAGCAGCCAAGAGTCAGGGGGCCTCTACGAGCAGTACTTC
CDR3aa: CASSQESGGLYEQYF

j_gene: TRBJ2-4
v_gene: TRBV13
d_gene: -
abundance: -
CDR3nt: TGTGCCAGCAGCTTAGGGCCACAACCAAACATTCAGTACTTC
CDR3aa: CASSLGPQPNIQYF

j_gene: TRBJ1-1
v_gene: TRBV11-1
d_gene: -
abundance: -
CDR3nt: TGTGCCAGCAGCTTAGCGGCAGGCAGGGTAGTGACTGAAGCTTTCTTT
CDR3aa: CASSLAAGRVVTEAFF

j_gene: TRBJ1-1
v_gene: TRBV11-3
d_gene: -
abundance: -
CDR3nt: TGTGCCAGCAGCTTACCCCCGGTGAAGACTGAAGCTTTCTTT
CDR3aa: CASSLPPVKTEAFF

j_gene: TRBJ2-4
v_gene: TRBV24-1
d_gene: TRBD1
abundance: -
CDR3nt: TGTGCCACCAGTGATTCGGACAGGGTTTACATTCAGTACTTC
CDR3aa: CATSDSDRVYIQYF

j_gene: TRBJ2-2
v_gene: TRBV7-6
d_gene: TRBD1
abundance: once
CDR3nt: TGTGCCAGCAGTATAACAGGGGCCGGGGAGCTGTTTTTT
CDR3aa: CASSITGAGELFF

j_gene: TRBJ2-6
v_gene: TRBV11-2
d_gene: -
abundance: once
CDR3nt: TGTGCCAGCAGCTCCCTGCTTAGAGAATCTGGGGCCAACGTCCTGACTTTC
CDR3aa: CASSSLLRESGANVLTF

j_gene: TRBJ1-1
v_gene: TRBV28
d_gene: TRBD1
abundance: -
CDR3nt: TGTGCCAGTAAACAGCTAAGGGACAGGGAGAACACTGAAGCTTTCTTT
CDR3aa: CASKQLRDRENTEAFF

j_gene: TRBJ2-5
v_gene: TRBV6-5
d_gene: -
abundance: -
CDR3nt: TGTGCCAGCAGTCCCCCCGGACAAGAGACCCAGTACTTC
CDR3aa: CASSPPGQETQYF

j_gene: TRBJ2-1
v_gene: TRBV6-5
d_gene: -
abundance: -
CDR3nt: TGTGCCAGCAGTTACTCTCCCGGACAGAGCTACAATGAGCAGTTCTTC
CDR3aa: CASSYSPGQSYNEQFF

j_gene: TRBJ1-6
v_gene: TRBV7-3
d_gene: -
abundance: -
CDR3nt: TGTGCCAGCAGCTTGACCGGGGGATCACCCCTCCACTTT
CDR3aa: CASSLTGGSPLHF

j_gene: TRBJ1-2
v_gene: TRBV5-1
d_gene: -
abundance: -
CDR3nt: TGCGCCAGCAGCATTAGGGACCTACCCCCTAAAAGCTACACCTTC
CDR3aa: CASSIRDLPPKSYTF

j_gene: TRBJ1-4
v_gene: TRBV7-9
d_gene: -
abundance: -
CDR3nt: TGTGCCAGCAGACCTACTGGAGCAACTAATGAAAAACTGTTTTTT
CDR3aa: CASRPTGATNEKLFF

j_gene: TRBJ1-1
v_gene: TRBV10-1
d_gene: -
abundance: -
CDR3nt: TGCGCCAGCCAGGCCCACGGGACGGGGAACACTGAAGCTTTCTTT
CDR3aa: CASQAHGTGNTEAFF

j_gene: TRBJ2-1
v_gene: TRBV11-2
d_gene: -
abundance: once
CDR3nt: TGTGCCAGCAGCTTAGATCGGGTGGGGGGCTCCTACAATGAGCAGTTCTTC
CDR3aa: CASSLDRVGGSYNEQFF

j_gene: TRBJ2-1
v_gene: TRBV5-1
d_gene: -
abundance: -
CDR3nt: TGCGCCAGCAGCTTGGGGGGACCTTACAATGAGCAGTTCTTC
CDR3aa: CASSLGGPYNEQFF

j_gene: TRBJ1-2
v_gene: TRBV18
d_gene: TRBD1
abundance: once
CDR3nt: TGTGCCAGCTCACTCGGGACAGGGCGAGTACAATCCTATGGCTACACCTTC
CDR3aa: CASSLGTGRVQSYGYTF

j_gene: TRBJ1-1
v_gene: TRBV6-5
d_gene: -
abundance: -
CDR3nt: TGTGCCAGCAGTTACTTACAGGGTAACACTGAAGCTTTCTTT
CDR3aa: CASSYLQGNTEAFF

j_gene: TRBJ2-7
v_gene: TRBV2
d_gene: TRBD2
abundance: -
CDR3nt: TGTGCCAGCATTCCGCGACTAGCTAGGGAGCAGTACTTC
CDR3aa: CASIPRLAREQYF